This TCR beta chain was profiled in a study of blood T cells in healthy people across ages. The sample holds a few counts of this clonotype. Its antigen is as yet unknown. This CDR3 comprises 14 residues. The germline V gene encodes CDR1 SGHKS and CDR2 YYEKEE (reference sequence). V was clipped by 0 bases and J by 1 base, with 6 bases between them. General study findings and limits: Long-lived donors exceeded aged donors in naive CD4+ cells and diversity. The recorded TCR beta diversity per million T cells decreased in a roughly linear manner with age.

Samples had at least 7 million PBMCs isolated from them. For the second PCR, which ran for about 7 to 12 cycles, a sample-barcoded 5' primer and a J-beta primer mix were used. Sequencing recovered at least 3 million CDR3-containing paired-end reads from each sample. TCRdb analysed the 5' RACE reads with MiXCR anew, one entry per CDR3 protein. This repertoire shows 1.5 million to 2 million distinct CDR3 sequences, 25% to 30% found once; its top ten account for approximately 7.7%. The chain uses TRBV5-5 and TRBJ2-3; no firm D call. Sequencing was done on a sample of blood. This clonotype originated in a woman in her thirties in good health. CDR3 loop: CASSLGMGTDTQYF. CDR3 DNA: TGTGCCAGCAGCTTGGGAATGGGCACAGATACGCAGTATTTT.